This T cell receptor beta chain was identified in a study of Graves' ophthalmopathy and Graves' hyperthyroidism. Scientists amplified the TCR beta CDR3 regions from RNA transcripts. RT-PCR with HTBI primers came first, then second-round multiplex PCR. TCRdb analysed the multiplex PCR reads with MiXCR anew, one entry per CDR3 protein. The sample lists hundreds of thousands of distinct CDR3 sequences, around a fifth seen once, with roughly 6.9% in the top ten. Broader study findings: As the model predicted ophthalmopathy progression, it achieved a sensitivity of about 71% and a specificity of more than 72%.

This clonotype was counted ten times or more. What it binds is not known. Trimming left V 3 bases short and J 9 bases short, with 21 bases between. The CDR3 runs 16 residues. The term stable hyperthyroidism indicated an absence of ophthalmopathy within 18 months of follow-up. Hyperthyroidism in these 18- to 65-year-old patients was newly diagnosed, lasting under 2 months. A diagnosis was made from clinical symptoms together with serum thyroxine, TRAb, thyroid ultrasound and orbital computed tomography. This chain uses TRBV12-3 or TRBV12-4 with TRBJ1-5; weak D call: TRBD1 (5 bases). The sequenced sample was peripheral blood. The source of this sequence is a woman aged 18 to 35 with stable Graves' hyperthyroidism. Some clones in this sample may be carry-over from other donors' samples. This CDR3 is CASSFRPGSTSRPQHF. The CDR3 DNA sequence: TGTGCCAGCAGTTTTCGCCCAGGGTCGACTTCTCGGCCCCAGCATTTT.